This T cell receptor (beta chain) was identified in a study of vaccination effects on CD4 cells after COVID-19 (dated by TCRdb to between 2021 and 2022). About the study as a whole: To identify antigen-specific CD4+ T cell clonotypes by their expansion, the ViraFEST assay first stimulated PBMC with viral peptide pools and then applied TCR sequencing. Post-vaccine samples across the study were collected a median of 72 days after the second dose, with a range of 14 to 241. Two million PBMC per well were cultured with around 9.8 ug/ml peptides in IMDM containing approximately 4.7% human AB serum, 10 IU/ml IL-2 and gentamicin. The study compared SARS-CoV-2 spike-specific CD4+ TCR repertoires before and after mRNA vaccination in COVID-19 convalescent patients and infection-naive vaccine recipients. The full study included 9 to 10 COVID-19 convalescent patients and a few SARS-CoV-2-naive healthy vaccine recipients. Cultures from other donors in the study were sequenced using the Oncomine TCR Beta short-read assay on an Illumina iSeq 100.

The library was produced with the immunoSEQ multiplex PCR assay. TCR beta CDR3 sequencing was performed on DNA from the cultured, isolated CD4+ T cells. In the paper's pipeline: Non-productive TCR sequences were removed, reads were trimmed to the CDR3 region, and CDR3s of at least 7 amino acids were retained. Antigen-specific clonotypes were identified with the MANAFEST web app by comparing expansion in peptide wells against reference cultures. For clones to be considered positive, expansion at FDR<0.05 versus reference and all other wells, an odds ratio above 5, and a frequency above 0.1% in two replicate wells were required. Clonotypes significantly expanded in SARS-CoV-2 spike wells and in at least one common cold coronavirus spike condition were defined as cross-reactive. CDR3 similarity was assessed by Levenshtein distance with the stringdist R package, and unrooted trees were built with ape in R 3.6.1. TCRdb limited this immuneACCESS table to in-frame rearrangements with V and J called. A share of clones is missing; checked studies link under half to unresolved V genes, and the rest is unexplained. The V and J calls and clone size come from that table; D and trimming were worked out from the DNA. The sample table records roughly 40,000 clones; around 66% of these occur just once. The top ten clonotypes cover roughly 8.4% of the sample.

CDR1 SGHKS and CDR2 YYEKEE were looked up in the germline V gene (reference sequence). The CDR3 contains 15 residues, cysteine and phenylalanine counted. Of all the DNA, just the CDR3 is kept, 45 bases in frame from base 1. Trimming removed 0 bases from V and 4 bases from J, leaving 13 bases between the germline ends. With regard to this clone: Its antigen remains undetermined. Per-nucleotide qualities are absent, and no much larger clonotype sits a single base away.

Points the paper makes about the study in general: Clones induced by infection and clones induced by vaccination both contracted markedly at late timepoints after vaccination, which fits with T cell responses waning over time. Among healthy vaccine recipients, nearly all vaccine-induced clones were SARS-CoV-2 mono-reactive, and just 1 of 255 was cross-reactive with common cold coronaviruses. Only a small number of convalescent patients were included, and no early post-infection timepoints were available, which limited the study.

After less than 13 days of culture, CD4+ T cells were isolated with the EasySep CD4+ T cell isolation kit. Each participant received two doses of an mRNA SARS-CoV-2 vaccine, either BNT162b2 or mRNA-1273. The absence of prior SARS-CoV-2 infection in healthy vaccine recipients was confirmed by negative nucleocapsid antibodies before and after vaccination. On days 3 and 7, half of the culture medium was replaced with fresh IL-2-containing medium. Each peptide stimulation condition was cultured in triplicate wells unless otherwise noted. Using Ficoll-Paque Plus gradient centrifugation, PBMC were separated from whole blood and then either used fresh or cryopreserved at -140C. Genomic DNA was extracted from cultured CD4+ T cells with the QIAamp micro DNA kit.

The source was CD4+ T cells from PBMCs cultured without peptide, collected after COVID-19 vaccination. The rearranged chain carries TRBV5-5 and TRBJ1-2; tentative D gene TRBD1, with 6 bases matching. The sequence was obtained from a human donor who received a COVID-19 vaccine. For the CDR3, the sequence is CASSLVAGESYGYTF. The DNA sequence is as follows: TGTGCCAGCAGCTTGGTGGCAGGGGAATCCTATGGCTACACCTTC.